This T cell receptor (beta chain) was identified in a study of regulatory T cells in long-lasting Graves disease. Time point described: newly diagnosed GD, antithyroid drugs for less than 3 months. The TCR library was made from RNA extracted from PBMCs. Study-level results: Relative to new patients (roughly 980), persistent patients exhibited greater sharing of public clonotypes (2,741).

Construction of TCR beta libraries relied on iRepertoire HTBI primers and on Arm-PCR targeting CDR3 regions. TCRdb reanalysed the multiplex PCR reads using MiXCR and keeps one entry per CDR3 protein. The data contain some 250,000 distinct CDR3 sequences, 18% of them seen just once; the ten biggest clones take up 12% to 15%. About this clonotype: Its antigen is unknown. A much more abundant neighbour one base away suggests this may be a read error.

The CDR3 is 14 amino acids. Germline loops: CDR1 DFQATT, CDR2 SNEGSKA (reference sequence). After removal of 6 bases from V and 10 bases from J, the junction contained 12 bases not matched to a gene. These same data were also listed under a study on T cells in Graves' hyperthyroidism and ophthalmopathy.

The V gene is TRBV20-1, the J gene TRBJ2-1; TRBD2 aligns across 10 bases. The source was peripheral blood mononuclear cells (PBMCs), collected at new diagnosis, from a patient treated with antithyroid drugs. The origin of this receptor is a woman in her twenties or thirties with Graves disease. Here the CDR3 reads CSATSGASSYEQFF. In DNA, the CDR3 is TGCAGTGCAACTAGCGGGGCGAGCTCCTACGAGCAGTTCTTC.